These 32 T cell receptor beta chains share one sample of origin, sequenced in a study of OX40 agonist ivuxolimab in advanced cancers. Sequenced by immunoSEQ multiplex PCR; TCRdb stores in-frame clones only, minus some. The sample consists of about 73,000 clones, about 88% of them appearing once. The sequences come from CD4+ or CD8+ T cells sorted from blood, collected in a trial of the OX40 agonist ivuxolimab. These receptors all come from an adult with an advanced solid tumor such as melanoma, head and neck, liver or kidney cancer.

This clone has more than one count but fewer than ten. The sample carries other DNA sequences with the same CDR3. This chain uses TRBV6-1 with TRBJ1-5; D may be TRBD1 (6 bases). The V and J ends lost 2 bases and 6 bases respectively, with 17 bases between them. The CDR3 has 16 amino acids. Germline CDR1 reads MNHNS; CDR2 reads SASEGT. The CDR3 reads CASSERGGAGSQPQHF. CDR3 coding DNA: TGTGCCAGCAGTGAAAGGGGGGGGGCTGGGAGTCAGCCCCAGCATTTT.

The chain uses TRBV5-1 and TRBJ2-2; D gene uncertain. The V and J ends lost 6 bases and 6 bases respectively, with 6 bases between them. Germline V lookup: CDR1 SGHRS, CDR2 YFSETQ. CDR3 size: 11 residues. Here the CDR3 DNA reads TGCGCCAGCACCAACTCCGGGGAGCTGTTTTTT. Protein sequence: CASTNSGELFF.

The chain is built from TRBV5-6 and TRBJ2-1; D gene unclear. Germline CDR1 is SGHDT and CDR2 is YYEEEE. The CDR3 length is 14 residues. The ends were cut back, 4 bases at V and 4 bases at J, with 12 bases in the middle. DNA for the CDR3: TGTGCCAGCAGCCCCGAGACATCTTACAATGAGCAGTTCTTC. This encodes CASSPETSYNEQFF.

The rearrangement joins TRBV6-5 to TRBJ2-7; D perhaps matches TRBD2 (5 bases). CDR1 is MNHEY and CDR2 is SVGAGI in the germline V gene. The V end was cut by 5 bases, the J end by 0 bases, with 8 bases between. This CDR3 contains 13 residues. DNA of the CDR3: TGTGCCAGCAGTAGGACTGCCTCCTACGAGCAGTACTTC. It is translated as CASSRTASYEQYF.

The chain links TRBV5-1 to TRBJ2-1; TRBD2 agrees at 14 bases. J lost 5 bases, V lost 4 bases, and 5 bases had no gene match. The CDR3 covers 16 residues. Germline values: CDR1 SGHRS, CDR2 YFSETQ. CDR3 loop: CASSGGGLAGDNEQFF. DNA for the CDR3: TGCGCCAGCAGCGGTGGGGGACTAGCGGGAGACAATGAGCAGTTCTTC.

DNA for the CDR3: TGCGCCAGCAGCTTGGCCACGGGTAACGGGGTCTCTGAAGCTTTCTTT. Its protein product is CASSLATGNGVSEAFF. The V call is TRBV5-1, the J call TRBJ1-1; D unclear. CDR1 and CDR2 (germline): SGHRS, YFSETQ. V was trimmed by 0 bases and J by 6 bases, leaving 18 bases between them. The CDR3 length is 16 residues.

This clone was counted a single time. The V gene is TRBV7-9, the J gene TRBJ2-7; TRBD2 might be the D (6 bases). The CDR3 extends over 15 amino acids. Trimming left V 3 bases short and J 6 bases short, with 18 bases between. Germline assignment: CDR1 SEHNR and CDR2 FQNEAQ (reference sequence). CDR3 region: CASSFGRLVSSEQYF. For the CDR3, the DNA is TGTGCCAGCAGCTTCGGGAGACTAGTAAGCTCCGAGCAGTACTTC.

This chain's CDR3 is CAWSDRAATEAFF. The CDR3 nucleotides are TGTGCCTGGAGTGACAGGGCGGCGACTGAAGCTTTCTTT. The rearrangement links TRBV30 to TRBJ1-1; possibly TRBD1 for D (6 bases). With 1 base removed from V and 5 bases from J, the gap between germline ends came to 11 bases. The CDR3 has 13 residues. The germline CDR1 and CDR2 sequences are GTSNPN and SVGIG (reference sequence).

The rearrangement uses TRBV7-4 and TRBJ2-7; a possible D gene is TRBD1 (6 bases). The CDR3 loop spans 12 amino acids. V was pared by 2 bases and J by 4 bases, with 6 bases between. The germline CDR1 and CDR2 sequences are SGHVT and SQSDAQ. The CDR3 DNA reads TGTGCCAGCAGCTTACAGGGGTACGAGCAGTACTTC. Translation: CASSLQGYEQYF.

The chain links TRBV11-2 to TRBJ2-7; the match to TRBD2 covers 13 bases. The germline CDR1 and CDR2 sequences are SGHAT and FQNNGV. The trim removed 5 bases at V and 2 bases at J, leaving 3 bases unmatched. The CDR3 is 15 residues long. DNA of the CDR3: TGTGCCAGCAGCATGACTAGCGGGGGGCCCTACGAGCAGTACTTC. The encoded protein is CASSMTSGGPYEQYF.

The table lists this clone with a few counts. This chain uses TRBV7-2 with TRBJ1-5; TRBD1 is a possible D gene (6 bases). CDR3 length equals 14 residues. Between the trimmed V and J ends, which lost 2 bases and 2 bases, there was a span of 7 bases. Looked up from germline, CDR1 is SGHTA and CDR2 is FQGNSA. CDR3 sequence: CASSLTGRNQPQHF. In nucleotides, the CDR3 is TGTGCCAGCAGCTTAACAGGGCGCAATCAGCCCCAGCATTTT. The full variable domain, rest sourced from reference TRBV7-2 and TRBJ1-5, is GAGVSQSPSNKVTEKGKDVELRCDPISGHTALYWYRQSLGQGLEFLIYFQGNSAPDKSGLPSDRFSAERTGGSVSTLTIQRTQQEDSAVYLCASSLTGRNQPQHFGDGTRLSIL.

The CDR3 region has the DNA TGTGCCAGCAGCCAGAATAGGGCCTCTTATAATTCACCCCTCCACTTT. Residues: CASSQNRASYNSPLHF. The chain employs TRBV2 and TRBJ1-6; D is unresolved. This CDR3 comprises 16 residues. V lost 6 bases and J lost 4, with 16 bases in between. Germline V gene lookup returns CDR1 SNHLY and CDR2 FYNNEI. Drawing the rest from reference TRBV2 and TRBJ1-6, the complete variable domain is EPEVTQTPSHQVTQMGQEVILRCVPISNHLYFYWYRQILGQKVEFLVSFYNNEISEKSEIFDDQFSVERPDGSNFTLKIRSTKLEDSAMYFCASSQNRASYNSPLHFGNGTRLTVT.

J is TRBJ2-4 and V is TRBV9, with a tentative D call TRBD2 (5 bases). V lost 1 base to trimming and J lost 4 bases, with 9 bases between them. The CDR3 spans 14 residues. Germline V gene data show CDR1 as SGDLS and CDR2 as YYNGEE. The CDR3 DNA reads TGTGCCAGCAGCGTAAACCAGCGGAAAAACATTCAGTACTTC. It codes for CASSVNQRKNIQYF.

V usage is TRBV6-1 and J usage is TRBJ2-7, with 7 positions matching TRBD1. The CDR3 consists of 15 residues. V gave up 5 bases and J gave up 2 bases; unmatched junction bases: 9. Per the germline V gene, CDR1 is MNHNS and CDR2 is SASEGT. Written as DNA, the CDR3 is TGTGCCAGCAGTCGTCTTACAGGGGACCCCTACGAGCAGTACTTC. Translation gives CASSRLTGDPYEQYF.

The chain employs TRBV6-5 and TRBJ2-1; possible D gene TRBD2, 6 bases. CDR1 is MNHEY, CDR2 SVGAGI, per germline. V gave up 7 bases and J gave up 6 bases, with 19 bases separating them. The CDR3 extends over 15 amino acids. CDR3 in amino acids: CASKPGDFESNEQFF. As DNA, the CDR3 is TGTGCCAGCAAGCCGGGGGACTTCGAGAGCAATGAGCAGTTCTTC.

The CDR3 nucleotides read TGTGCCAGCAGCCAAATAAGAGGCGCTGAAGCTTTCTTT. Translation gives CASSQIRGAEAFF. The chain recombines TRBV14 with TRBJ1-1, with D uncertain. The CDR3 spans 13 residues. The germline gives CDR1 SGHDN, CDR2 FVKESK. V lost 2 bases and J 6 bases, leaving 10 bases between the germline ends.

The rearrangement links TRBV4-2 to TRBJ2-1; 8 nucleotides match TRBD2. The V segment lost 4 bases and the J segment 4 bases; nucleotides outside the gene matches: 6. Germline CDR1 reads LGHNA; CDR2 reads YNFKEQ. CDR3 length: 15 residues. In DNA form, the CDR3 reads TGTGCCAGCAGCCTCCGACTAGCGACTTACAATGAGCAGTTCTTC. It is translated as CASSLRLATYNEQFF.

The chain couples TRBV6-1 to TRBJ2-3, with 8 bases fitting TRBD1. V dropped 4 bases and J dropped 1; count of bases not matched to a gene: 10. This CDR3 comprises 17 residues. Germline V gene sequence: CDR1 MNHNS, CDR2 SASEGT. The CDR3 here is CASSAIAGGSGTDTQYF. For the CDR3, the DNA is TGTGCCAGCAGTGCCATAGCAGGGGGCAGTGGCACAGATACGCAGTATTTT.

This chain uses TRBV19 with TRBJ1-1; D gene uncertain. CDR1 LNHDA and CDR2 SQIVND come from the germline V gene (reference sequence). Between the trimmed V and J ends, which lost 4 bases and 0 bases, there was a span of 9 bases. This CDR3 region has 14 residues. The CDR3 is CASSRNSLNTEAFF. CDR3 nucleotides: TGTGCCAGTAGTAGGAACAGCTTGAACACTGAAGCTTTCTTT.

The V gene is TRBV6-5, the J gene TRBJ2-7; tentative D call: TRBD2 (5 bases). The CDR3 is made up of 13 amino acids. Germline V gene sequence: CDR1 MNHEY, CDR2 SVGAGI. The ends were cut back, 6 bases at V and 3 bases at J, with 12 bases in the middle. CDR3 DNA sequence: TGTGCCAGCAGCCGACGGACTGACTACGAGCAGTACTTC. Translated, it gives CASSRRTDYEQYF.

This chain links TRBV18 with TRBJ2-5; the D is unclear. Trimming took off 1 base at V and 4 bases at J, with 10 bases between the two ends. Germline CDR1 reads KGHSH; CDR2 reads LQKENI. There are 14 residues in the CDR3. CDR3 protein: CASSPLPTPETQYF. The CDR3 coding sequence is TGTGCCAGCTCACCACTGCCAACCCCAGAGACCCAGTACTTC.

The chain links TRBV4-2 to TRBJ2-1; 9 nucleotides line up with TRBD2. This CDR3 has 16 amino acids. V lost 0 bases, J lost 2 bases, and 2 bases stayed unmatched. Germline CDR1 is LGHNA and CDR2 is YNFKEQ. CDR3 amino acids: CASSQEGGRAYNEQFF. CDR3 sequence (DNA): TGTGCCAGCAGCCAAGAAGGCGGGAGGGCCTACAATGAGCAGTTCTTC.

V and J are TRBV28 and TRBJ2-7; no reliable D call. The V end lost 4 bases, the J end lost 9 bases, and 10 bases lay between the germline ends. Germline V lookup: CDR1 MDHEN, CDR2 SYDVKM. This CDR3 comprises 11 residues. The CDR3 DNA sequence: TGTGCCAGCAGTTGGCAGGTTGCGCAGTACTTC. As protein: CASSWQVAQYF.

The V call is TRBV11-3, the J call TRBJ2-3, with D uncertain. The germline CDR1 and CDR2 sequences are SGHNT and YENEEA. The CDR3 has 13 amino acids. Trimming removed 2 bases at V and 5 bases at J, with 8 bases between. The CDR3 here is CASSLNLLDTQYF. The DNA of the CDR3 is TGTGCCAGCAGCTTAAATCTTTTAGATACGCAGTATTTT.

V is TRBV7-9 and J is TRBJ1-5, with 9 bases that match TRBD1. Germline V gene sequence: CDR1 SEHNR, CDR2 FQNEAQ (reference sequence). Trimming cost V 2 bases and J 4 bases; bases outside gene matches: 9. This CDR3 has 17 residues. For the CDR3, the DNA is TGTGCCAGCAGCTTATCCCCGGGACAGGGACGAAATCAGCCCCAGCATTTT. Protein sequence: CASSLSPGQGRNQPQHF.

Points on this clone: Additional DNA sequences in this sample encode the identical CDR3. The chain recombines TRBV19 with TRBJ2-7; D is perhaps TRBD2 (7 bases). The CDR3 consists of 13 residues. The germline CDR1 and CDR2 sequences are LNHDA and SQIVND (reference sequence). Trimming shortened V by 6 bases and J by 3 bases, and 12 bases separated the two germline ends. In DNA, the CDR3 is TGTGCCAGTAGCTTAGGGGGGGTCTACGAGCAGTACTTC. The encoded protein is CASSLGGVYEQYF.

The chain combines TRBV7-9 with TRBJ1-2; D possibly corresponds to TRBD1 (6 bases). Trimming stripped 0 bases from V and 8 bases from J, with 13 bases between. CDR1 and CDR2 (germline): SEHNR, FQNEAQ (reference sequence). This CDR3 comprises 14 residues. CDR3 sequence: CASSLADRGQGYTF. CDR3 coding DNA: TGTGCCAGCAGCTTAGCAGATCGGGGGCAGGGCTACACCTTC.

The CDR3 protein is CASSPSAGVGYTF. CDR3 DNA sequence: TGTGCCAGCAGCCCTAGTGCCGGGGTGGGCTACACCTTC. V usage is TRBV7-3 and J usage is TRBJ1-2; no definite D call. The CDR3 sequence is 13 residues long. Germline V lookup: CDR1 SGHTA, CDR2 FQGTGA. The V and J ends lost 5 bases and 8 bases respectively, with 15 bases between them.

J is TRBJ1-1 and V is TRBV10-3; D unresolved. The ends were cut back, 0 bases at V and 6 bases at J, with 5 bases in the middle. This CDR3 comprises 12 residues. The germline V gene encodes CDR1 ENHRY and CDR2 SYGVKD. CDR3 DNA sequence: TGTGCCATCAGTGAGTCGGCATCTGAAGCTTTCTTT. Translation gives CAISESASEAFF.

The V gene is TRBV7-5, the J gene TRBJ2-1. TRBV7-5 is marked as a pseudogene. CDR3 length: 13 amino acids. The DNA of the CDR3 is TGTGTCAGAAGCCCTCTACACACGGATGAGCAGTTCTTC. Its translation is CVRSPLHTDEQFF.

The V call is TRBV7-9, the J call TRBJ2-7; 10 bases are a match to TRBD1. V dropped 5 bases and J dropped 4; count of bases not matched to a gene: 5. Germline V gives CDR1 SEHNR, CDR2 FQNEAQ (reference sequence). The CDR3 is made up of 14 amino acids. In nucleotides, the CDR3 is TGTGCCAGCAGCCCATGGACAGGGGGTTACGAGCAGTACTTC. It specifies CASSPWTGGYEQYF.

In nucleotides, the CDR3 is TGTGCCAGCAGCACCCCAGGGGCGAATGAAAAACTGTTTTTT. This gives the protein CASSTPGANEKLFF. The chain joins TRBV5-4 to TRBJ1-4; TRBD1 is a possible D gene (6 bases). The CDR3 extends over 14 amino acids. From germline, CDR1 is SGHNT and CDR2 YYREEE (reference sequence). Trimming pared 4 bases from V and 5 bases from J, leaving 12 bases between.